Sequencing of this TCR beta chain was carried out in a study of T cells in Graves' hyperthyroidism and ophthalmopathy. Study outcomes and limitations: Appearing also in blood were most of the thyroid clonotypes expanded above 0.001.

Patients showing uncontrolled infection, other autoimmune disease, pregnancy or lactation were ineligible. The diagnostic basis comprised clinical symptoms, serum thyroxine and TRAb, thyroid ultrasound and orbital computed tomography. The table lists this clonotype with a count of one. What it recognizes is unknown. Regions amplified from RNA transcripts were the TCR beta CDR3 regions. HTBI primers were used for first-round RT-PCR of the TCR CDR3. TCRdb fed the multiplex PCR reads into MiXCR, producing one record per CDR3 protein. The repertoire has about 680,000 distinct CDR3 sequences, around 40% of them found once; the top ten carry around 31%. Germline assignment: CDR1 ENHRY and CDR2 SYGVKD. V was shortened by 4 bases and J by 7 bases, with 8 bases between the two germline ends. The CDR3 is made up of 13 amino acids.

The chain couples TRBV10-3 to TRBJ1-6, with D possibly being TRBD1 (5 bases). This receptor was taken from a woman aged 40 to 50 with Graves' hyperthyroidism. The sequencing input was blood. The CDR3 is CAISGGANSPLHF. The CDR3, as DNA: TGTGCCATCAGTGGAGGGGCGAATTCACCCCTCCACTTT.